Included here is one TCR beta chain sequence, with context. Its antigen is currently unknown. The data derive from a study of T cell responses to AZD1222 COVID-19 vaccine. On the study more broadly: Second-dose intervals near 4 or 12 weeks were combined.

CDR3 size: 13 residues. The ends lost 2 bases at V and 4 bases at J; junction bases unmatched: 2. In germline, CDR1 is SQVTM, CDR2 ANQGSEA. General study points: Every sample of the repertoires postdated the peak T cell response.

Data came from immunoSEQ multiplex PCR; TCRdb stores just in-frame clones and leaves some out. The sample carries approximately 140,000 clones, just over 90% recorded once. This TCR derives from an adult in good health. The chain employs TRBV29-1 and TRBJ2-7; TRBD2 aligns across 10 bases. The sample consisted of peripheral blood, taken on day 0 of AZD1222 vaccination. The CDR3 is CSVETSGEYEQYF. Here the CDR3 DNA reads TGCAGCGTTGAAACTAGCGGGGAGTACGAGCAGTACTTC.